Below, 27 T cell receptor beta chains from the same sample are listed, as sequenced in a study of blood T cell repertoires in COVID-19. The assay was immunoSEQ multiplex PCR, and TCRdb's table has in-frame clones only and misses some. The profile shows about 100,000 clones, 80% of them singletons. The material sequenced was peripheral blood. The receptors stem from a woman between 65 and 79 years old with acute or convalescent COVID-19.

This clone has a single count. The V gene is TRBV2, the J gene TRBJ2-5, with D tentatively TRBD2 (6 bases). The germline V and J ends were trimmed by 2 bases and 4 bases, with 11 bases remaining between them. The V gene's germline CDR1 is SNHLY and CDR2 FYNNEI. This CDR3 contains 14 residues. The CDR3 is CASSEWGRPETQYF. CDR3 bases: TGTGCCAGCAGTGAATGGGGGAGGCCAGAGACCCAGTACTTC. The full variable domain, rest sourced from reference TRBV2 and TRBJ2-5, is EPEVTQTPSHQVTQMGQEVILRCVPISNHLYFYWYRQILGQKVEFLVSFYNNEISEKSEIFDDQFSVERPDGSNFTLKIRSTKLEDSAMYFCASSEWGRPETQYFGPGTRLLVL.

The rearrangement joins TRBV10-3 to TRBJ1-2; 9 bases agree with TRBD1. The J segment lost 0 bases and the V segment lost 6 bases, leaving 8 bases of the junction unmatched. The CDR3 runs 16 residues. Germline CDR1 ENHRY, CDR2 SYGVKD. The CDR3 coding sequence is TGTGCCATCAGCAGCGGGACAGGGAACTCTAACTATGGCTACACCTTC. As protein: CAISSGTGNSNYGYTF.

V is TRBV4-3 and J is TRBJ1-2, with 11 nucleotides matching TRBD1. Germline-derived CDR1 and CDR2 are LGHNA and YSLEER. The CDR3 length is 17 residues. V gave up 5 bases and J gave up 0 bases; unmatched junction bases: 8. For the CDR3, the DNA is TGCGCCAGCAGCGTAGGACAGGGGGCAGATACTAACTATGGCTACACCTTC. Its protein product is CASSVGQGADTNYGYTF.

The gene calls are TRBV27 and TRBJ1-1; a weak D match, TRBD1 (5 bases). CDR3 size: 13 residues. Looked up from germline, CDR1 is MNHEY and CDR2 is SMNVEV (reference sequence). V lost 4 bases to trimming and J lost 5 bases, with 11 bases between them. The CDR3 DNA follows: TGTGCCAGCAGTTCATTTGGGGGGACTGAAGCTTTCTTT. Its translation is CASSSFGGTEAFF.

This chain joins TRBV19 and TRBJ1-3; D is uncertain. The CDR3 runs 13 residues. CDR1 and CDR2 (germline): LNHDA, SQIVND (reference sequence). Trimming took 6 bases from V and 3 from J, leaving 9 bases between them. Written as DNA, the CDR3 is TGTGCCAGTAGCTCAGGCAGTGGAAACACCATATATTTT. The encoded protein is CASSSGSGNTIYF.

This clone was seen only once. The chain has TRBV11-3 and TRBJ2-1, with TRBD1 identical over 7 bases. The germline V gene encodes CDR1 SGHNT and CDR2 YENEEA. This CDR3 region has 14 residues. Trimming at V came to 7 bases and at J to 3 bases, leaving 6 bases not matched to a gene. The CDR3 region has the DNA TGTGCCAGCACCCAGGGGACAGTCTACAATGAGCAGTTCTTC. Its protein is CASTQGTVYNEQFF.

The chain has TRBV19 and TRBJ1-4; no clear D gene. This CDR3 spans 15 amino acids. Germline CDR1 LNHDA, CDR2 SQIVND (reference sequence). Trimming cost V 5 bases and J 3 bases, with 13 bases left between them. The CDR3 protein is CASSYMTESNEKLFF. DNA for the CDR3: TGTGCCAGTAGTTATATGACTGAGTCTAATGAAAAACTGTTTTTT. Filled out from reference TRBV19 and TRBJ1-4, the complete variable domain reads DGGITQSPKYLFRKEGQNVTLSCEQNLNHDAMYWYRQDPGQGLRLIYYSQIVNDFQKGDIAEGYSVSREKKESFPLTVTSAQKNPTAFYLCASSYMTESNEKLFFGSGTQLSVL.

The V gene is TRBV30, the J gene TRBJ1-1; D not certain. V was clipped by 2 bases and J by 10 bases, with 11 bases between them. The V gene's germline CDR1 is GTSNPN and CDR2 SVGIG (reference sequence). CDR3 length: 11 amino acids. The CDR3 loop is CAWSPEIRAFF. The CDR3 bases are TGTGCCTGGAGTCCTGAGATAAGAGCTTTCTTT.

In this sample, this clone turned up a few times. The chain joins TRBV5-6 to TRBJ2-7; 9 bases align to TRBD1. The CDR3 covers 13 residues. Losses at the gene ends were 3 bases for V and 7 bases for J; bases not matched to a gene: 5. The germline CDR1 and CDR2 sequences are SGHDT and YYEEEE. The CDR3 DNA reads as TGTGCCAGCAGCTCGGAGACAGGGGGAGAGCAGTACTTC. Translation: CASSSETGGEQYF.

The chain joins TRBV7-8 to TRBJ2-7, with D possibly TRBD2 on 5 matching bases. Trimming took off 5 bases at V and 8 bases at J, with 13 bases between the two ends. From germline, CDR1 is SGHVS and CDR2 FQNEAQ. This CDR3 spans 12 amino acids. The CDR3, as DNA: TGTGCCAGCAGCCTGGAGGACGCACAGCAGTACTTC. Protein: CASSLEDAQQYF.

The V call is TRBV12-3 or TRBV12-4, the J call TRBJ1-2, with TRBD1 as a possible D gene (6 bases). The CDR3 sequence is 13 residues long. The germline V and J ends were trimmed by 3 bases and 5 bases, with 10 bases remaining between them. The CDR3 DNA reads as TGTGCCAGCAGTTTCGGACAGTTTTATGGCTACACCTTC. Translated, it gives CASSFGQFYGYTF.

This chain joins TRBV7-2 and TRBJ1-5, with D unresolved. The germline V and J ends were trimmed by 5 bases and 6 bases, with 11 bases remaining between them. The CDR3 length is 13 residues. Germline V gives CDR1 SGHTA, CDR2 FQGNSA. The CDR3 protein is CASSTEFLQPQHF. CDR3 DNA sequence: TGTGCCAGCAGCACAGAGTTCCTTCAGCCCCAGCATTTT.

The chain combines TRBV14 with TRBJ2-7, with 8 bases aligning to TRBD2. CDR1 and CDR2 from the germline V gene are SGHDN and FVKESK. CDR3 length: 18 amino acids. V was clipped by 4 bases and J by 3 bases; unmatched bases: 17. The CDR3 loop reads CASSRGTAGGGQDYEQYF. In DNA, the CDR3 is TGTGCCAGCAGCCGCGGAACCGCGGGGGGTGGTCAGGACTACGAGCAGTACTTC.

The V gene is TRBV7-9, the J gene TRBJ2-5; D is possibly TRBD1 (5 bases). CDR1 is SEHNR, CDR2 FQNEAQ, per germline (reference sequence). Trimming took 8 bases from V and 1 from J, leaving 11 bases between them. There are 13 residues in the CDR3. The CDR3 region is CASQQGLQETQYF. Here the CDR3 DNA reads TGTGCCAGCCAGCAGGGCCTCCAAGAGACCCAGTACTTC.

The chain has TRBV5-1 and TRBJ1-2, with 7 bases aligning to TRBD1. Trimming at V came to 5 bases and at J to 2 bases, leaving 9 bases not matched to a gene. Looked up from germline, CDR1 is SGHRS and CDR2 is YFSETQ. The CDR3 sequence is 15 residues long. CDR3: CASSDYRGENYGYTF. The CDR3 region has the DNA TGCGCCAGCAGTGACTACAGGGGAGAGAACTATGGCTACACCTTC.

This clone was picked up one time. This chain links TRBV5-6 with TRBJ1-3, with unresolved D. Trimming shortened V by 6 bases and J by 4 bases, and 17 bases separated the two germline ends. CDR1 and CDR2 from the germline V gene are SGHDT and YYEEEE. This CDR3 is 15 amino acids long. CDR3 sequence (DNA): TGTGCCAGCACCTCCGGAGGCCCGGGGGGAAACACCATATATTTT. Encoded protein: CASTSGGPGGNTIYF.

This chain connects TRBV7-2 to TRBJ2-2; 9 bases are shared with TRBD2. The CDR3 contains 15 residues. V gave up 0 bases and J gave up 7 bases; unmatched junction bases: 3. CDR1 SGHTA and CDR2 FQGNSA come from the germline V gene. CDR3 sequence reads: CASSLASGGNGELFF. The CDR3 DNA follows: TGTGCCAGCAGCTTAGCTAGCGGGGGTAACGGGGAGCTGTTTTTT. The whole variable domain, remainder taken from reference TRBV7-2 and TRBJ2-2, is GAGVSQSPSNKVTEKGKDVELRCDPISGHTALYWYRQSLGQGLEFLIYFQGNSAPDKSGLPSDRFSAERTGGSVSTLTIQRTQQEDSAVYLCASSLASGGNGELFFGEGSRLTVL.

The V call is TRBV4-1, the J call TRBJ1-1, with a tentative D call TRBD1 (6 bases). Germline CDR1 is MGHRA and CDR2 is YSYEKL. The ends were cut back, 7 bases at V and 1 base at J, with 19 bases in the middle. The CDR3 runs to 16 residues. This CDR3 is CASITDHGQRNTEAFF. CDR3 bases: TGCGCCAGCATAACTGACCATGGACAGCGGAACACTGAAGCTTTCTTT.

V usage is TRBV27 and J usage is TRBJ1-4; D not certain. The CDR3 has 14 amino acids. Germline-derived CDR1 and CDR2 are MNHEY and SMNVEV (reference sequence). V lost 9 bases and J 10 bases, leaving 21 bases between the germline ends. CDR3 loop: CASSSGAIPGKLFF. The CDR3 DNA sequence: TGTGCCAGTTCCTCCGGCGCGATCCCGGGAAAACTGTTTTTT.

This clone showed up just a few times. The rearrangement links TRBV19 to TRBJ1-5; D unclear. This CDR3 region has 15 residues. Germline V CDR1 and CDR2: LNHDA, SQIVND (reference sequence). V was shortened by 4 bases and J by 0 bases, with 10 bases between the two germline ends. The CDR3 DNA sequence: TGTGCCAGTAGTACCTTGAGATATAGCAATCAGCCCCAGCATTTT. Encoded protein: CASSTLRYSNQPQHF.

The V and J genes are TRBV19 and TRBJ2-3; D unresolved. Germline V gene data show CDR1 as LNHDA and CDR2 as SQIVND (reference sequence). There are 12 residues in the CDR3. Trimming left V 1 base short and J 5 bases short, with 4 bases between. CDR3 protein: CASSIARDTQYF. The CDR3, as DNA: TGTGCCAGTAGTATAGCCAGAGATACGCAGTATTTT.

This sequence joins TRBV24-1 and TRBJ1-5; D is ambiguous. Trimming left V 3 bases short and J 3 bases short, with 8 bases between. The germline V gene has CDR1 KGHDR and CDR2 SFDVKD. CDR3 length equals 14 residues. The CDR3 region has the DNA TGTGCCACCAGTGATAGGACTTTCAATCAGCCCCAGCATTTT. This sequence encodes CATSDRTFNQPQHF.

This clone was seen only a few times. The rearrangement links TRBV29-1 to TRBJ1-4; 10 bases are shared with TRBD1. This CDR3 has 15 amino acids. From germline, CDR1 is SQVTM and CDR2 ANQGSEA. V lost 6 bases to trimming and J lost 8 bases; unmatched junction nucleotides: 12. The CDR3 sequence: CSVAPETGGQEKLFF. The CDR3 nucleotides are TGCAGCGTCGCTCCCGAGACAGGGGGCCAAGAAAAACTGTTTTTT.

V usage is TRBV7-3 and J usage is TRBJ1-4, with 9 bases lining up with TRBD1. Germline-derived CDR1 and CDR2 are SGHTA and FQGTGA. This CDR3 region has 15 residues. Losses at the gene ends were 4 bases for V and 5 bases for J; bases not matched to a gene: 5. This CDR3 is CASSSGQGPNEKLFF. Here the CDR3 DNA reads TGTGCCAGCAGCTCCGGACAGGGGCCAAATGAAAAACTGTTTTTT.

The chain recombines TRBV7-8 with TRBJ2-7; 7 nucleotides match TRBD1. V lost 3 bases and J lost 7; bases outside the gene matches: 9. The CDR3 runs 14 residues. CDR1 SGHVS and CDR2 FQNEAQ come from the germline V gene. CDR3 in amino acids: CASSFSTGVGEQYV. Here the CDR3 DNA reads TGTGCCAGCAGCTTTTCCACAGGGGTTGGAGAGCAGTACGTC.

In regard to this clone: Other nucleotide sequences in the sample specify the same CDR3. The V call is TRBV3-1 (or the pseudogene TRBV3-2), the J call TRBJ1-6, with D unclear. Trimming stripped 1 base from V and 7 bases from J, with 8 bases between. This CDR3 has 14 amino acids. The germline V gene has CDR1 LGHDT and CDR2 YNNKEL (reference sequence). The CDR3 DNA follows: TGTGCCAGCAGCCAAGGGCGGTCAAATTCACCCCTCCACTTT. This sequence encodes CASSQGRSNSPLHF.

The genes are TRBV28 and TRBJ2-7; 7 bases are a match to TRBD2. The CDR3 runs to 14 residues. Germline-derived CDR1 and CDR2 are MDHEN and SYDVKM. With 4 bases clipped from V and 6 bases from J, the junction kept 9 bases outside the gene matches. The CDR3 region has the DNA TGTGCCAGCAGTTCCGGGGAGGGTCTCTCCGAGCAGTACGTC. Translating it yields CASSSGEGLSEQYV.